This T cell receptor (beta chain) was documented in a study of human T cells and chemical hapten exposure. Notes on the study in general: TCRs at a frequency above 1 in 1000 stayed unchanged with DPC sensitization.

Individual cDNA molecules (in the library) carried attached unique molecular identifiers. TCRdb processed the reads anew with MiXCR; each CDR3 protein has one entry. The sample lists about 120,000 distinct CDR3 sequences, approximately 9.3% occurring once. The CDR3 is made up of 18 amino acids. Germline values: CDR1 MGHRA, CDR2 YSYEKL. V lost 1 base and J lost 1; bases outside the gene matches: 12. This clonotype turned up a few times. The target antigen is unknown. Unfractionated whole blood was the source of the extracted total RNA. The sample was whole blood. The sequence derives from a human donor in good health. Some clones in this sample may be carry-over from other donors' samples. The chain is built from TRBV4-1 and TRBJ1-1; 7 nucleotides line up with TRBD1. CDR3 DNA: TGCGCCAGCAGCCAAGTTGGGGCCAGGGGACAGAGGAACACTGAAGCTTTCTTT. It translates to CASSQVGARGQRNTEAFF.